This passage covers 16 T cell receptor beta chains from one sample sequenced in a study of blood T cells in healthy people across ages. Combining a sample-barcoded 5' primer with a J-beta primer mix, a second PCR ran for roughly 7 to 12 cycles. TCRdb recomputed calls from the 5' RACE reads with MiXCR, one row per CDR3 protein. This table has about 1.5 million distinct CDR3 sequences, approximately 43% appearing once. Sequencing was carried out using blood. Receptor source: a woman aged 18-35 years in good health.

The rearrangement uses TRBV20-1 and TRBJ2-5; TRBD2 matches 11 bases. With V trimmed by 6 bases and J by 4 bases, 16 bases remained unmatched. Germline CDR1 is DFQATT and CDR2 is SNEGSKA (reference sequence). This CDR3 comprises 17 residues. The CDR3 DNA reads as TGCAGTGCAATCCCAACCCTAGGGCTAGCGGGAGGAGAGACCCAGTACTTC. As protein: CSAIPTLGLAGGETQYF.

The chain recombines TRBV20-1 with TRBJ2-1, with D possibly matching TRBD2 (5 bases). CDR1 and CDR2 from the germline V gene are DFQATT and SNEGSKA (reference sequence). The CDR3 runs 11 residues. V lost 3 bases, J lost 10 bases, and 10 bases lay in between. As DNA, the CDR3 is TGCAGTGCTAGGGCGAGACTAGAGCAGTTCTTC. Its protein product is CSARARLEQFF.

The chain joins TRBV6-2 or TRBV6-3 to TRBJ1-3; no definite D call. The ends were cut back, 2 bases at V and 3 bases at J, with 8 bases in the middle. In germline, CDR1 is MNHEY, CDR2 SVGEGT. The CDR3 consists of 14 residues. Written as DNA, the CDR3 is TGTGCCAGCAGTTACCTCGGTCGTGGAAACACCATATATTTT. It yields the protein CASSYLGRGNTIYF.

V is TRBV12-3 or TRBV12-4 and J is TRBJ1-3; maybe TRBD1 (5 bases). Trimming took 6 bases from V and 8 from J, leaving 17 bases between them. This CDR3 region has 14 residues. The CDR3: CASSPGPGMDTIYF. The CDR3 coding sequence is TGTGCCAGCAGCCCGGGGCCCGGGATGGACACCATATATTTT.

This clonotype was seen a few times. This CDR3 is CASSDRGGTYEQYF. The CDR3 DNA follows: TGTGCCAGCAGCGATAGGGGCGGAACCTACGAGCAGTACTTC. The chain employs TRBV7-6 and TRBJ2-7; TRBD1 might be the D (5 bases). Germline V lookup: CDR1 SGHVS, CDR2 FNYEAQ. V lost 5 bases to trimming and J lost 2 bases, with 13 bases between them. The CDR3 has 14 amino acids.

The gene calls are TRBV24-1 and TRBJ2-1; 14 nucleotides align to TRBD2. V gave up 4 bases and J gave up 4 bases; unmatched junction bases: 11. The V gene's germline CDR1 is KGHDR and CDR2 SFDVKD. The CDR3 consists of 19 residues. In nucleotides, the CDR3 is TGTGCCACCAGTGACCCCGGGACTAGCGGGAGAGGGCTTTACAATGAGCAGTTCTTC. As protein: CATSDPGTSGRGLYNEQFF.

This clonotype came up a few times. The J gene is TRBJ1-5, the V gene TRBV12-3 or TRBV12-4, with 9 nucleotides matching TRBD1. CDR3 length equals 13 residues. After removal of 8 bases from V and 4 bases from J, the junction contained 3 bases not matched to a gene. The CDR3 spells CASRDRENQPQHF. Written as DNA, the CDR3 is TGTGCCAGCCGGGACAGGGAAAATCAGCCCCAGCATTTT.

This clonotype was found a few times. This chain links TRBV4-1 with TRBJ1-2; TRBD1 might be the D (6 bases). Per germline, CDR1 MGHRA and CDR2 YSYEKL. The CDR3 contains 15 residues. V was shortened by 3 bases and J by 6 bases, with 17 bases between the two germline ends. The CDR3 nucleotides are TGCGCCAGCAGCCAGTCCCTTCAGGGGAGGAATGGCTACACCTTC. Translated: CASSQSLQGRNGYTF.

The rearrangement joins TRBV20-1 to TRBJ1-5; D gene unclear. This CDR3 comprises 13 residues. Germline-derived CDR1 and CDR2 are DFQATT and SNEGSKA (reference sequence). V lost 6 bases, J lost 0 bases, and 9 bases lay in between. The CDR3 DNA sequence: TGCAGTGCCCTGACCGGTAGCAATCAGCCCCAGCATTTT. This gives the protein CSALTGSNQPQHF.

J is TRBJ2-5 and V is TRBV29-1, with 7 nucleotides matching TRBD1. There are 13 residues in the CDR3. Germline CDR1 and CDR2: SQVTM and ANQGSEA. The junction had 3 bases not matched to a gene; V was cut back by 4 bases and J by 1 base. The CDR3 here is CSVGPGGQETQYF. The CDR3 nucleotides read TGCAGCGTTGGTCCAGGGGGCCAAGAGACCCAGTACTTC.

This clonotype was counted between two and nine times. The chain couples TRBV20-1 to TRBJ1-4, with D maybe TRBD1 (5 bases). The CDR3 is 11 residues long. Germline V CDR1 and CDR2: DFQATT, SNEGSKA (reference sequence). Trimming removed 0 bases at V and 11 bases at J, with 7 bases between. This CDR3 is CSARDRDKLFF. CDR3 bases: TGCAGTGCTAGAGATCGGGACAAACTGTTTTTT.

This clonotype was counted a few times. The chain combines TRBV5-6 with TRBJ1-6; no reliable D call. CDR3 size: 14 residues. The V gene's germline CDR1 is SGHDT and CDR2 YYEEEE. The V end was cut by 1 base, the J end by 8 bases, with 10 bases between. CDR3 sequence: CASSLPWADSPLHF. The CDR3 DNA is TGTGCCAGCAGCTTGCCGTGGGCTGATTCACCCCTCCACTTT.

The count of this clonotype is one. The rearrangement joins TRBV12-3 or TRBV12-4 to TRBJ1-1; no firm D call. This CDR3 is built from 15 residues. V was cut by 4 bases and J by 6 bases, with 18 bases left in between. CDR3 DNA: TGTGCCAGCAGTTCGGGTGCGGTGGGTCATCCTGAAGCTTTCTTT. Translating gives CASSSGAVGHPEAFF.

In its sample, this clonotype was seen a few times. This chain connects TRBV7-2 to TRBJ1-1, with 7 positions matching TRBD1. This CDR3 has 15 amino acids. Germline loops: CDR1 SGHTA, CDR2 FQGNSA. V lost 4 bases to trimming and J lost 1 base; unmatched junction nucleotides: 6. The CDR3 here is CASSSHRGGNTEAFF. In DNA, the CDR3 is TGTGCCAGCAGCTCTCACAGGGGCGGGAACACTGAAGCTTTCTTT.

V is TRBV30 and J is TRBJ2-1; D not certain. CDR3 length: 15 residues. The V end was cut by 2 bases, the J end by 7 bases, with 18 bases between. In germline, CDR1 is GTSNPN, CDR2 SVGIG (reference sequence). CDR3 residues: CAWSLGRASLNEQFF. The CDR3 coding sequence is TGTGCCTGGAGTCTTGGACGAGCGAGTTTAAATGAGCAGTTCTTC.

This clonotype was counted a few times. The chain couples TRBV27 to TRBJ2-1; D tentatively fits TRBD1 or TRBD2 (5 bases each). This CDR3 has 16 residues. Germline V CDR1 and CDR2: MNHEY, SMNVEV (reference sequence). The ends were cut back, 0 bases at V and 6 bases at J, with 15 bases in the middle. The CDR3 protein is CASSLSGTWGVNEQFF. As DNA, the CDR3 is TGTGCCAGCAGTTTATCCGGGACGTGGGGAGTCAATGAGCAGTTCTTC.